Sequencing of this T cell receptor beta chain was carried out in a study of blood T cell repertoires in COVID-19. The V gene lost 5 bases and the J gene lost 11 bases, with 15 bases spanning the gap. CDR1 and CDR2 (germline): MDHEN, SYDVKM. CDR3 length: 13 residues. Profiling relied on immunoSEQ multiplex PCR, and the TCRdb table lists in-frame clones only, not all of them. Here the sample spans roughly 100,000 clones, more than 70% being singletons. This clone has only a few counts. This chain links TRBV28 with TRBJ1-4, with TRBD1 as a possible D gene (5 bases). This TCR came from a woman between 55 and 75 years old with acute or convalescent COVID-19. The sequenced sample consisted of peripheral blood. The CDR3 is CASSPIDRRKLFF. As DNA, the CDR3 is TGTGCCAGCAGTCCAATCGACAGACGCAAACTGTTTTTT.